The rows below give T cell receptor beta chains drawn from one sample of a study of post-analysis software for immune sequencing data. TCRdb reprocessed the PCR reads via MiXCR and lists one record per CDR3 protein. Here the sample spans just over 250,000 distinct CDR3 sequences, roughly a third being singletons. The sequencing input was blood. The receptors originated from a girl between 5 and 17 years old with multiple sclerosis. Both conserved end residues are part of each CDR3. Fields, in order: clone size, V gene, J gene, CDR3 protein. Size tells how often a clone was seen (once, few, many) or the class of an expanded clone, and some rows leave it out.

clone_size: .; v_call: TRBV2; j_call: TRBJ1-2; cdr3_aa: CASSELFGTNYGYTF
clone_size: few; v_call: TRBV20-1; j_call: TRBJ1-3; cdr3_aa: CSAYTPSSTGNTIYF
clone_size: many; v_call: TRBV7-9; j_call: TRBJ2-3; cdr3_aa: CASSFGGATDTQYF
clone_size: few; v_call: TRBV10-3; j_call: TRBJ2-2; cdr3_aa: CAIGDGQGVDTGELFF
clone_size: .; v_call: TRBV12-3/TRBV12-4; j_call: TRBJ1-1; cdr3_aa: CASSLDTMNTEAFF
clone_size: .; v_call: TRBV24-1; j_call: TRBJ2-1; cdr3_aa: CATSDSQILNEQFF
clone_size: many; v_call: TRBV4-1; j_call: TRBJ2-5; cdr3_aa: CASSQEGGDPGAQYF
clone_size: .; v_call: TRBV27; j_call: TRBJ2-7; cdr3_aa: CASRRGASGSYEQYF
clone_size: many; v_call: TRBV9; j_call: TRBJ2-6; cdr3_aa: CASSVSGASGANVLTF
clone_size: few; v_call: TRBV4-2; j_call: TRBJ2-5; cdr3_aa: CASSQVSGGAVETQYF
clone_size: .; v_call: TRBV6-5; j_call: TRBJ1-1; cdr3_aa: CASSYTPWNTEAFF
clone_size: .; v_call: TRBV18; j_call: TRBJ2-1; cdr3_aa: CASSPPLAGIYNEQFF
clone_size: few; v_call: TRBV7-2; j_call: TRBJ1-5; cdr3_aa: CAGSLSPGNQPQHF
clone_size: .; v_call: TRBV4-1; j_call: TRBJ2-4; cdr3_aa: CASSPLGREAKNIQYF
clone_size: .; v_call: TRBV29-1; j_call: TRBJ2-7; cdr3_aa: CSVVFRDRAYF
clone_size: many; v_call: TRBV7-9; j_call: TRBJ2-7; cdr3_aa: CASSPPAGIYEQYF
clone_size: many; v_call: TRBV20-1; j_call: TRBJ1-5; cdr3_aa: CSAKVRGAGQPQHF
clone_size: .; v_call: TRBV20-1; j_call: TRBJ2-2; cdr3_aa: CSAKETSAGELFF
clone_size: .; v_call: TRBV7-2; j_call: TRBJ2-1; cdr3_aa: CASSPYRGGEQFF
clone_size: many; v_call: TRBV4-1; j_call: TRBJ2-5; cdr3_aa: CASSQGDGPSQETQYF
clone_size: .; v_call: TRBV6-5; j_call: TRBJ2-5; cdr3_aa: CASSYSTDIQETQYF
clone_size: .; v_call: TRBV6-1; j_call: TRBJ1-4; cdr3_aa: CASSDPDRGNEKLFF
clone_size: many; v_call: TRBV15; j_call: TRBJ1-2; cdr3_aa: CATSRDLDSPRGYTF
clone_size: many; v_call: TRBV21-1; j_call: TRBJ2-1; cdr3_aa: CAPRGGGFQSYNEQFF
clone_size: many; v_call: TRBV15; j_call: TRBJ1-4; cdr3_aa: CATSRELQPNEKLFF
clone_size: many; v_call: TRBV7-9; j_call: TRBJ2-3; cdr3_aa: CASSWFRPDTQYF
clone_size: .; v_call: TRBV20-1; j_call: TRBJ2-7; cdr3_aa: CSARGQRGFLEQYF